The entry below describes one T cell receptor (beta chain). CDR3 length: 14 residues. V lost 7 bases, J lost 2 bases, and 14 bases lay in between. Time point specified: persistent/refractory GD, antithyroid drugs over 5 years with positive TRAb. Preparation of the TCR library used RNA extracted from PBMCs. This record comes from a study of regulatory T cells in long-lasting Graves disease. Investigators prepared the TCR beta libraries by applying iRepertoire HTBI primers and Arm-PCR of CDR3 regions. Methods used by the authors: In the combined samples, 62 TRBV and under 15 TRBJ segments were identified. From the multiplex PCR reads, TCRdb called clonotypes with MiXCR, one entry per CDR3 protein. These V and J calls are TCRdb output, not the study's own analysis. The repertoire holds roughly 500,000 distinct CDR3 sequences, with 20% to 25% as singletons.

This TCR was sampled from a female donor with Graves disease. This rearrangement joins TRBV12-3 or TRBV12-4 to TRBJ2-5; tentatively, D is TRBD2 (5 bases). The sequencing here drew on peripheral blood mononuclear cells (PBMCs), taken when the disease was refractory, from a patient treated with antithyroid drugs. CDR3 nucleotides: TGTGCCAGCACGAAGGAGGCTATTCAAGAGACCCAGTACTTC. This encodes CASTKEAIQETQYF.